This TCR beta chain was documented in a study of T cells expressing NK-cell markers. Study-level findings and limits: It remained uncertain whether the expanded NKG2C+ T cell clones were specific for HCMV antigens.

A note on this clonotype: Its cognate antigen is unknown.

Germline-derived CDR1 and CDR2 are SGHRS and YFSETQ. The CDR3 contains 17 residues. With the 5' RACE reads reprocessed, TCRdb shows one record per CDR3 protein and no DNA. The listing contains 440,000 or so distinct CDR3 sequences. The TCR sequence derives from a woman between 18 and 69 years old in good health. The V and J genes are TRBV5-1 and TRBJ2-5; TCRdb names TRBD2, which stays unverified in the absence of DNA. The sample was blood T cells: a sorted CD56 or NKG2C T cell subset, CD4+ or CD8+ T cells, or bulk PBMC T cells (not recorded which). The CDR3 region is CASSLAVGGGALETQYF.